The next 25 T cell receptor beta chains were all read from a single sample in a study of T-cell reconstitution after alpha-beta-depleted transplantation in children. Construction of the TCRbeta library involved unique molecular identifiers. TCRdb re-called the PCR reads through MiXCR, storing one row per CDR3 protein. The sample records approximately 400,000 distinct CDR3 sequences, 9.5% to 13% being singletons. Sequenced here: PBMCs from the stem cell graft donor, sampled from the stem cell graft. The receptors were sampled from a human donor who donated a stem cell graft to a child with acute myeloid leukemia.

This clonotype has at least ten counts. The rearrangement links TRBV6-2 or TRBV6-3 to TRBJ2-1, with D tentatively TRBD2 (6 bases). This CDR3 region has 13 residues. Germline CDR1 reads MNHEY; CDR2 reads SVGEGT. V was cut by 1 base and J by 7 bases, with 8 bases left in between. The CDR3 protein is CASSYYRGNEQFF. Here the CDR3 DNA reads TGTGCCAGCAGTTACTACCGGGGGAATGAGCAGTTCTTC.

V and J are TRBV29-1 and TRBJ2-5; possibly TRBD2 for D (5 bases). Germline CDR1 reads SQVTM; CDR2 reads ANQGSEA. The germline V and J ends were trimmed by 3 bases and 4 bases, with 9 bases remaining between them. This CDR3 is built from 12 residues. The CDR3 DNA sequence: TGCAGCGTTGACCCCAGCGGAGAGACCCAGTACTTC. Protein: CSVDPSGETQYF.

The CDR3 DNA follows: TGTGCCAGCAGCAAACCTAGCGGGAGCACAGATACGCAGTATTTT. Encoded protein: CASSKPSGSTDTQYF. J is TRBJ2-3 and V is TRBV27; 8 positions agree with TRBD2. The ends lost 6 bases at V and 0 bases at J; junction bases unmatched: 5. Per the germline V gene, CDR1 is MNHEY and CDR2 is SMNVEV (reference sequence). The CDR3 covers 15 residues.

Only a few counts were recorded for this clonotype. The chain joins TRBV29-1 to TRBJ1-2; tentatively, D is TRBD1 (5 bases). This CDR3 comprises 14 residues. Germline CDR1 SQVTM, CDR2 ANQGSEA. The V end lost 0 bases, the J end lost 8 bases, and 16 bases lay between the germline ends. CDR3 coding DNA: TGCAGCGTTGAAGATCTGGGGGACCCTTGGGGCTACACCTTC. This codes for CSVEDLGDPWGYTF. The full variable domain, rest sourced from reference TRBV29-1 and TRBJ1-2, is SAVISQKPSRDICQRGTSLTIQCQVDSQVTMMFWYRQQPGQSLTLIATANQGSEATYESGFVIDKFPISRPNLTFSTLTVSNMSPEDSSIYLCSVEDLGDPWGYTFGSGTRLTVV.

This chain links TRBV7-8 with TRBJ2-3; D is perhaps TRBD2 (6 bases). Germline values: CDR1 SGHVS, CDR2 FQNEAQ. The V end was cut by 1 base, the J end by 4 bases, with 15 bases between. The CDR3 length is 16 residues. CDR3 sequence reads: CASSLVVPSVPDTQYF. The CDR3 DNA follows: TGTGCCAGCAGCTTAGTTGTTCCTAGCGTCCCAGATACGCAGTATTTT.

The chain joins TRBV5-4 to TRBJ2-7; no clear D gene. The CDR3 loop spans 13 amino acids. In germline, CDR1 is SGHNT, CDR2 YYREEE (reference sequence). V lost 3 bases and J lost 2, with 9 bases in between. DNA of the CDR3: TGTGCCAGCAGCTCAGATATGACCTACGAGCAGTACGTC. Amino acids: CASSSDMTYEQYV.

This clonotype was counted many times. This chain joins TRBV11-2 and TRBJ2-4; D not resolved. The V end lost 1 base, the J end lost 1 base, and 5 bases lay between the germline ends. Germline lookup yields CDR1 SGHAT and CDR2 FQNNGV. The CDR3 has 14 residues. The CDR3 protein is CASSLGMAKNIQYF. In DNA form, the CDR3 reads TGTGCCAGCAGCTTAGGGATGGCCAAAAACATTCAGTACTTC.

The chain links TRBV20-1 to TRBJ2-7, with D tentatively TRBD2 (6 bases). There are 14 residues in the CDR3. Germline CDR1 is DFQATT and CDR2 is SNEGSKA (reference sequence). V lost 0 bases to trimming and J lost 7 bases, with 16 bases between them. The CDR3 DNA follows: TGCAGTGCTAGAGAAACGGGCGGGACGGGGGAGCAGTACGTC. Its translation: CSARETGGTGEQYV.

The chain employs TRBV5-1 and TRBJ2-7; 8 positions match TRBD2. The V gene end was trimmed by 0 bases and the J gene end by 4 bases; junction bases not matched to a gene: 6. Germline V gene lookup returns CDR1 SGHRS and CDR2 YFSETQ. The CDR3 contains 15 residues. Here the CDR3 DNA reads TGCGCCAGCAGCTTGGACGCCGGGAGGGCGTACGAGCAGTACTTC. This encodes CASSLDAGRAYEQYF.

This clonotype was seen only a few times. This chain uses TRBV20-1 with TRBJ2-3, with TRBD2 matching 12 bases. The germline V gene encodes CDR1 DFQATT and CDR2 SNEGSKA (reference sequence). The CDR3 contains 17 residues. V was pared by 6 bases and J by 2 bases, with 12 bases of the junction left unmatched. CDR3 in DNA: TGCAGTGCGCCACCTCGGGGACTAGCGGGTTCCACAGATACGCAGTATTTT. Its protein product is CSAPPRGLAGSTDTQYF.

This clonotype was observed a few times. The chain employs TRBV5-1 and TRBJ1-6, with D possibly matching TRBD1 (5 bases). The CDR3 runs to 16 residues. Germline CDR1 SGHRS, CDR2 YFSETQ. Between the trimmed V and J ends, which lost 3 bases and 7 bases, there was a span of 17 bases. Written as DNA, the CDR3 is TGCGCCAGCAGCTCCAGATCCGGGACTCAAAATTCACCCCTCCACTTT. This gives the protein CASSSRSGTQNSPLHF.

This chain uses TRBV20-1 with TRBJ2-3, with TRBD2 matching over 9 bases. The CDR3 contains 17 residues. Trimming cost V 5 bases and J 4 bases; bases outside gene matches: 16. Germline CDR1 and CDR2: DFQATT and SNEGSKA (reference sequence). The CDR3 DNA is TGCAGTGCTTCATGGCGGGGGGGAGCGAGGGGCGCAGATACGCAGTATTTT. Translation gives CSASWRGGARGADTQYF.

This clonotype was seen a few times. CDR3 coding DNA: TGCGCCAGCAGCCCTCGAACGGGGGTTAGCGGGGGCACAGATACGCAGTATTTT. It is translated as CASSPRTGVSGGTDTQYF. The V gene is TRBV5-1, the J gene TRBJ2-3, with 8 positions matching TRBD2. Germline CDR1 and CDR2: SGHRS and YFSETQ. V was pared by 4 bases and J by 1 base, with 14 bases of the junction left unmatched. This CDR3 comprises 18 residues.

This clonotype was picked up many times. The CDR3 DNA is TGCAGTGCTAGGGGGGTCGAAGGGGTAAACTATGGCTACACCTTC. This gives the protein CSARGVEGVNYGYTF. The rearrangement joins TRBV20-1 to TRBJ1-2; possible D gene TRBD1, 5 bases. The CDR3 totals 15 residues. V lost 3 bases and J lost 2, with 16 bases in between. The germline V gene encodes CDR1 DFQATT and CDR2 SNEGSKA (reference sequence).

The chain is built from TRBV2 and TRBJ1-5; D remains unclear. Trimming removed 1 base at V and 3 bases at J, with 7 bases between. CDR1 is SNHLY, CDR2 FYNNEI, per germline. The CDR3 sequence is 14 residues long. The CDR3 spells CASSEGPFNQPQHF. The DNA for the CDR3 is TGTGCCAGCAGTGAAGGACCGTTCAATCAGCCCCAGCATTTT.

Many counts were recorded for this clonotype. The V and J genes are TRBV11-2 and TRBJ2-5; maybe TRBD1 (6 bases). The CDR3 consists of 14 residues. Trimming removed 1 base at V and 4 bases at J, with 10 bases between. Germline V lookup: CDR1 SGHAT, CDR2 FQNNGV. The CDR3 region is CASSLAEGGETQYF. CDR3 nucleotides: TGTGCCAGCAGCTTAGCGGAAGGGGGAGAGACCCAGTACTTC.

Of note for this clonotype: A read error may explain this, as a much larger clone is one base away. V gene TRBV4-2 combines with J gene TRBJ2-3; 7 bases map to TRBD2. The CDR3 totals 15 residues. Germline V gene data show CDR1 as LGHNA and CDR2 as YNFKEQ. The CDR3: CAISAVRGGIDTQYF. The DNA for the CDR3 is TGTGCCATCAGCGCTGTGCGCGGGGGAATAGATACGCAGTATTTT.

This clonotype was seen ten or more times. This rearrangement joins TRBV7-2 to TRBJ2-4, with TRBD1 matching 8 bases. Looked up from germline, CDR1 is SGHTA and CDR2 is FQGNSA. There are 12 residues in the CDR3. V shed 3 bases, J shed 8 bases, and the junction held 0 bases outside the gene matches. The CDR3 bases are TGTGCCAGCAGCTTGGACAGGGACATTCAGTACTTC. Translated: CASSLDRDIQYF.

The chain links TRBV29-1 to TRBJ2-1; D gene ambiguous. Germline loops: CDR1 SQVTM, CDR2 ANQGSEA. This CDR3 spans 12 amino acids. Trimming removed 4 bases at V and 4 bases at J, with 8 bases between. CDR3 protein: CSVVFGYNEQFF. The CDR3 nucleotides are TGCAGCGTTGTGTTTGGATACAATGAGCAGTTCTTC.

The chain employs TRBV12-3 or TRBV12-4 and TRBJ1-2, with 7 bases lining up with TRBD1. The CDR3 covers 16 residues. V gave up 6 bases and J gave up 4 bases; unmatched junction bases: 14. CDR3 region: CASRPYFRQGSYGYTF. Written as DNA, the CDR3 is TGTGCCAGCAGACCCTATTTCAGACAGGGTAGCTATGGCTACACCTTC.

V and J are TRBV20-1 and TRBJ2-7; D is perhaps TRBD2 (5 bases). The germline gives CDR1 DFQATT, CDR2 SNEGSKA (reference sequence). Trimming left V 1 base short and J 1 base short, with 14 bases between. The CDR3 runs to 15 residues. The CDR3 nucleotides are TGCAGTGCTAGAGTGCCAGAGGGCTTTTCCTACGAGCAGTACTTC. Amino acid sequence: CSARVPEGFSYEQYF.

This clonotype was detected only a few times. The chain is built from TRBV20-1 and TRBJ1-4; D gene ambiguous. V was cut by 3 bases and J by 1 base, with 6 bases left in between. This CDR3 region has 13 residues. Germline V lookup: CDR1 DFQATT, CDR2 SNEGSKA (reference sequence). For the CDR3, the DNA is TGCAGTGCTAGGGCCCGAACTAATGAAAAACTGTTTTTT. Translated: CSARARTNEKLFF.

This clonotype showed up just a few times. V and J are TRBV30 and TRBJ2-3; tentatively, D is TRBD2 (6 bases). The CDR3 consists of 15 residues. The germline V gene encodes CDR1 GTSNPN and CDR2 SVGIG (reference sequence). V was clipped by 1 base and J by 0 bases, with 11 bases between them. Written as DNA, the CDR3 is TGTGCCTGGAGTGCCCCCGGGGGTAGCACAGATACGCAGTATTTT. It translates to CAWSAPGGSTDTQYF.

The genes are TRBV30 and TRBJ2-1; D is unclear. This CDR3 has 11 residues. The V end was cut by 1 base, the J end by 15 bases, with 13 bases between. Germline V gives CDR1 GTSNPN, CDR2 SVGIG (reference sequence). The CDR3 DNA is TGTGCCTGGAGTGGTGCCCTAGTCCCGTTCTTC. It yields the protein CAWSGALVPFF.

V is TRBV27 and J is TRBJ2-2, with a tentative D call TRBD2 (6 bases). The CDR3 sequence is 15 residues long. The V and J ends lost 4 bases and 1 base respectively, with 10 bases between them. Germline-derived CDR1 and CDR2 are MNHEY and SMNVEV (reference sequence). This CDR3 reads CASSYMGGNTGELFF. The CDR3 DNA is TGTGCCAGCAGTTACATGGGGGGGAACACCGGGGAGCTGTTTTTT.